The 14 T cell receptor beta chains below all came from one sample that was sequenced in a study of blood T cell repertoires in COVID-19. Repertoires were generated with immunoSEQ multiplex PCR, while TCRdb's copy carries only in-frame clones and drops some. The repertoire holds around 110,000 clones, with around four fifths as singletons. Specimen: peripheral blood. The receptors stem from a man in his 70s with active or convalescent COVID-19.

The chain combines TRBV6-5 with TRBJ2-7, with 8 positions matching TRBD1. V lost 5 bases, J lost 3 bases, and 9 bases stayed unmatched. The CDR3 is made up of 15 amino acids. CDR1 is MNHEY, CDR2 SVGAGI, per germline. The CDR3 DNA reads TGTGCCAGCAGTCAGACAGGGGTAGGACTCTACGAGCAGTACTTC. Its translation: CASSQTGVGLYEQYF.

This clone was seen only a few times. The V and J genes are TRBV5-4 and TRBJ1-1; D remains unclear. There are 13 residues in the CDR3. Germline V gene lookup returns CDR1 SGHNT and CDR2 YYREEE (reference sequence). Trimming removed 0 bases at V and 3 bases at J, with 6 bases between. In DNA form, the CDR3 reads TGTGCCAGCAGCTTGGTGCGAGACACTGAAGCTTTCTTT. Protein product: CASSLVRDTEAFF.

The count of this clone is one. The gene calls are TRBV9 and TRBJ1-2, with D possibly TRBD1 on 5 matching bases. This CDR3 is 15 amino acids long. Trimming cost V 0 bases and J 14 bases, with 23 bases left between them. CDR1 and CDR2 from the germline V gene are SGDLS and YYNGEE. CDR3 residues: CASSVGAGEASPGTF. The CDR3 nucleotides read TGTGCCAGCAGCGTAGGGGCGGGGGAAGCGTCCCCGGGGACCTTC.

V is TRBV28 and J is TRBJ1-1; 10 bases align to TRBD1. The V gene end was trimmed by 5 bases and the J gene end by 8 bases; junction bases not matched to a gene: 11. Germline lookup yields CDR1 MDHEN and CDR2 SYDVKM. This CDR3 is 15 amino acids long. CDR3 coding DNA: TGTGCCAGCAGTCCCCAGACAGGGGGCGATTGGGAAGCTTTCTTT. Translation: CASSPQTGGDWEAFF.

The chain links TRBV5-6 to TRBJ2-7; perhaps TRBD2 as D (6 bases). V dropped 2 bases and J dropped 7 bases, with 13 bases sitting between them. Germline V gene data show CDR1 as SGHDT and CDR2 as YYEEEE. The length of the CDR3 is 13 residues. Written as DNA, the CDR3 is TGTGCCAGCAGCTTTGTCCAGGGAGGAGAGCAGTACTTC. Its translation is CASSFVQGGEQYF. The variable domain in full, completed from reference TRBV5-6 and TRBJ2-7, reads DAGVTQSPTHLIKTRGQQVTLRCSPKSGHDTVSWYQQALGQGPQFIFQYYEEEERQRGNFPDRFSGHQFPNYSSELNVNALLLGDSALYLCASSFVQGGEQYFGPGTRLTVT.

This clone has a single count. The junction departs from the called germline gene at one end, perhaps through a read error. J is TRBJ2-3 and V is TRBV7-7; 7 nucleotides line up with TRBD2. Germline CDR1 reads SSHAT; CDR2 reads FNYEAQ (reference sequence). This CDR3 comprises 15 residues. The DNA of the CDR3 is TGTGCTAGCAGCTTAGTTGCGGGGGGCACAGATACGCAGTATTTT. Its translation: CASSLVAGGTDTQYF.

The rearrangement links TRBV4-1 to TRBJ1-2; 9 bases are shared with TRBD1. J lost 5 bases, V lost 4 bases, and 8 bases had no gene match. The length of the CDR3 is 15 residues. Germline V lookup: CDR1 MGHRA, CDR2 YSYEKL. The CDR3 loop is CASSPSATGGYGYTF. CDR3 DNA sequence: TGCGCCAGCAGCCCCTCGGCGACAGGGGGATATGGCTACACCTTC.

The chain has TRBV25-1 and TRBJ1-1; a weak D match, TRBD1 (6 bases). This CDR3 is built from 15 residues. The V gene lost 2 bases and the J gene lost 1 base, with 11 bases spanning the gap. Germline CDR1 and CDR2: MGHDK and SYGVNS. The CDR3 loop is CASSEMGAGNTEAFF. CDR3 sequence (DNA): TGTGCCAGCAGTGAAATGGGGGCCGGGAACACTGAAGCTTTCTTT.

The chain has TRBV6-2 or TRBV6-3 and TRBJ1-2, with unresolved D. CDR3 length: 13 amino acids. Germline V gene sequence: CDR1 MNHEY, CDR2 SVGEGT. V lost 0 bases to trimming and J lost 4 bases, with 6 bases between them. CDR3 in DNA: TGTGCCAGCAGTTACTCGGCCAGCTATGGCTACACCTTC. This translates into CASSYSASYGYTF.

The rearrangement joins TRBV7-2 to TRBJ2-3; 7 bases align to TRBD2. Trimming took 2 bases from V and 1 from J; bases not matched to a gene: 6. Germline CDR1 is SGHTA and CDR2 is FQGNSA. The length of the CDR3 is 16 residues. For the CDR3, the DNA is TGTGCCAGCAGCTTATTAGGCGGGGGACGCACAGATACGCAGTATTTT. This sequence encodes CASSLLGGGRTDTQYF.

The genes are TRBV6-2 or TRBV6-3 and TRBJ1-2; the match to TRBD1 covers 12 bases. From germline, CDR1 is MNHEY and CDR2 SVGEGT. The V gene end was trimmed by 4 bases and the J gene end by 0 bases; junction bases not matched to a gene: 9. This CDR3 contains 18 residues. CDR3 sequence: CASSFAGTGGYSNYGYTF. The DNA for the CDR3 is TGTGCCAGCAGTTTTGCCGGGACAGGGGGCTATTCTAACTATGGCTACACCTTC.

The rearrangement joins TRBV14 to TRBJ1-4; D gene unclear. CDR1 is SGHDN and CDR2 is FVKESK in the germline V gene. Trimming removed 0 bases at V and 8 bases at J, with 10 bases between. The CDR3 is made up of 14 amino acids. The CDR3 DNA reads as TGTGCCAGCAGCCAAGATGAAAAGAGGGAAAAACTGTTTTTT. Amino acids: CASSQDEKREKLFF.

The V gene is TRBV12-3 or TRBV12-4, the J gene TRBJ1-2, with a tentative D call TRBD1 (6 bases). Trimming pared 5 bases from V and 7 bases from J, leaving 14 bases between. There are 13 residues in the CDR3. As DNA, the CDR3 is TGTGCCAGCAGTCTTGGACAGTTCGGTGGCTACACCTTC. Protein: CASSLGQFGGYTF.

The chain links TRBV15 to TRBJ1-5; a weak D match, TRBD1 (6 bases). CDR1 is LNHNV and CDR2 is YYDKDF in the germline V gene (reference sequence). CDR3 length equals 17 residues. The ends were cut back, 0 bases at V and 2 bases at J, with 14 bases in the middle. CDR3 in DNA: TGTGCCACCAGCAGAGACAGGGGTTCATCGGGCAATCAGCCCCAGCATTTT. Its translation is CATSRDRGSSGNQPQHF.